This T cell receptor beta chain was sequenced during a study of neurological immune-mediated disorders. This clonotype was observed many times. J gave up 0 bases and V 4 bases, and 4 bases lay outside the gene matches. The V gene's germline CDR1 is SGHRS and CDR2 YFSETQ. The CDR3 sequence is 17 residues long. TCRdb re-derived calls from the 5' RACE reads in MiXCR, one entry per CDR3 protein. The table shows about 30,000 distinct CDR3 sequences, with approximately 5.4% occurring only once. The receptor's source is a woman aged 45 to 65 in good health. V usage is TRBV5-1 and J usage is TRBJ2-6, with 10 bases aligning to TRBD1. Input material: CD4+ T cells from blood. CDR3 DNA sequence: TGCGCCAGCAGCCAGGGGACAGGGGCCTCTGGGGCCAACGTCCTGACTTTC. Its protein is CASSQGTGASGANVLTF.